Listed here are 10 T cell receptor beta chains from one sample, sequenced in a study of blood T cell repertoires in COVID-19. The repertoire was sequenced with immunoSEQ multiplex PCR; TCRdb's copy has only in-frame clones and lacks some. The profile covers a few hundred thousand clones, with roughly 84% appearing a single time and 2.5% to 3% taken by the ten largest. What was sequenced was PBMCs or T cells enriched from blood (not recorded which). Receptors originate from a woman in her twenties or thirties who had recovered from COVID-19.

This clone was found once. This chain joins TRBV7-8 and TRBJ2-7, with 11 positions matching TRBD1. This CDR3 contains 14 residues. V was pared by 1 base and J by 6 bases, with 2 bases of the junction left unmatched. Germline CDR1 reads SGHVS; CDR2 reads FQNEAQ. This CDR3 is CASSLVDRGLEQYF. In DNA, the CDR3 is TGTGCCAGCAGCTTAGTGGACAGGGGGCTCGAGCAGTACTTC.

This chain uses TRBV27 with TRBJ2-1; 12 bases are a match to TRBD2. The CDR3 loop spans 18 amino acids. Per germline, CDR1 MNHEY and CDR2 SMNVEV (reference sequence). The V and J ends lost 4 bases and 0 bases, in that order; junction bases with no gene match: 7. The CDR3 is CASSSGTSGLSSYNEQFF. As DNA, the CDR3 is TGTGCCAGCAGTTCCGGGACTAGCGGGCTTAGCTCCTACAATGAGCAGTTCTTC.

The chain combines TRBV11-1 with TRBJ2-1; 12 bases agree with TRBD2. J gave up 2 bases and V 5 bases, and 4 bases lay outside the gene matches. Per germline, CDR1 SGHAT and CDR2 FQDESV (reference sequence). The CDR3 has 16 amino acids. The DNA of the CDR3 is TGTGCCAGCAGCGAGAGACTAGCGGGGGCCTACAATGAGCAGTTCTTC. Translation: CASSERLAGAYNEQFF.

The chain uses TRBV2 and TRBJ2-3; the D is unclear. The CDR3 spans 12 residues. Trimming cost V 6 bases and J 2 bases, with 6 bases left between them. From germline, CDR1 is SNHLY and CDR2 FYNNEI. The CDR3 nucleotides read TGTGCCAGCAGGCAGTACACAGATACGCAGTATTTT. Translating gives CASRQYTDTQYF.

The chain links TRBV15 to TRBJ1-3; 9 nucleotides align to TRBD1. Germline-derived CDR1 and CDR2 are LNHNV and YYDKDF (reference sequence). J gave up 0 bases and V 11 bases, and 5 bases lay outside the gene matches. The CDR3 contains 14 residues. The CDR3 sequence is CASGQGRSGNTIYF. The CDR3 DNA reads TGTGCCTCCGGACAGGGGCGCTCTGGAAACACCATATATTTT.

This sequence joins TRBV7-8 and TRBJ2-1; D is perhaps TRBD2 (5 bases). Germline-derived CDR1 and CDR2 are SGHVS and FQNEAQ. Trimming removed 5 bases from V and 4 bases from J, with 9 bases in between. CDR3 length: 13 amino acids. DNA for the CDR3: TGTGCCAGCAGCCCGGGATTTTACAATGAGCAGTTCTTC. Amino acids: CASSPGFYNEQFF.

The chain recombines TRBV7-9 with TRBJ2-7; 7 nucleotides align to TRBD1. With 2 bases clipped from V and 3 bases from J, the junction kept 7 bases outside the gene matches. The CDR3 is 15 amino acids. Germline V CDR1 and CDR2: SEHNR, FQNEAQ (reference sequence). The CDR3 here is CASSLRDRPYYEQYF. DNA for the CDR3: TGTGCCAGCAGCTTAAGGGACAGACCATACTACGAGCAGTACTTC. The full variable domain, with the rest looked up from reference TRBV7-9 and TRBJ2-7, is DTGVSQNPRHKITKRGQNVTFRCDPISEHNRLYWYRQTLGQGPEFLTYFQNEAQLEKSRLLSDRFSAERPKGSFSTLEIQRTEQGDSAMYLCASSLRDRPYYEQYFGPGTRLTVT.

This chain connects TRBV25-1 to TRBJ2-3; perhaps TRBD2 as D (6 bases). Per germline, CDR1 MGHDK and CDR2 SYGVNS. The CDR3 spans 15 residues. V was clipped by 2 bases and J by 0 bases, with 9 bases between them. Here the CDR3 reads CASSEGGFSTDTQYF. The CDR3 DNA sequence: TGTGCCAGCAGTGAAGGAGGGTTTAGCACAGATACGCAGTATTTT.

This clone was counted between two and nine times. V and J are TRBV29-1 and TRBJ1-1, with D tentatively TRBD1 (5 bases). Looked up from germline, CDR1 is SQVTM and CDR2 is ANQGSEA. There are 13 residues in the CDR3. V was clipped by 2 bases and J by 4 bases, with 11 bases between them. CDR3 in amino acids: CSVETGGTTEAFF. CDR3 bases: TGCAGCGTTGAAACGGGGGGGACCACTGAAGCTTTCTTT.

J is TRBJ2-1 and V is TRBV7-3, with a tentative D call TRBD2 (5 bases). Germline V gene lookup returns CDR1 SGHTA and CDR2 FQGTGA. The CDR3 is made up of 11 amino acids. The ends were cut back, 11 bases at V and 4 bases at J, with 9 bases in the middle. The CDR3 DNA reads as TGTGCCCAGCGGCGGTACAATGAGCAGTTCTTC. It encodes CAQRRYNEQFF.